This is a list of T cell receptor beta chains from one sample in a study of cytomegalovirus exposure and HLA in healthy donors. Sequencing was performed with immunoSEQ multiplex PCR; in TCRdb, only in-frame clones are kept and a portion is missing. Among 200,000 to 250,000 clones, under 90% were seen once, and the ten largest hold 1% to 1.5%. What was sequenced was PBMCs. The receptors here all came from a human donor in good health. CDR3s include the opening cysteine and the closing phenylalanine or tryptophan. Fields, in order: V gene, J gene, clone size, D gene, CDR3 protein, CDR3 DNA. The D gene is left open where the match is weak. Some rows have no size entry. The others give once, few or many, or a class for an expanded clone.

V: TRBV6-6
J: TRBJ2-1
size: few
D: .
CDR3: CASSLLRFSSYNEQFF
DNA: TGTGCCAGCAGTTTACTCAGGTTTAGCTCCTACAATGAGCAGTTCTTC

V: TRBV4-2
J: TRBJ2-6
size: once
D: .
CDR3: CASSPQPLQAPGANVLTF
DNA: TGTGCCAGCAGCCCCCAACCTTTGCAGGCCCCGGGGGCCAACGTCCTGACTTTC

V: TRBV7-6
J: TRBJ2-3
size: .
D: .
CDR3: CASSETGRTDTQYF
DNA: TGTGCCAGCAGCGAGACTGGCCGCACAGATACGCAGTATTTT

V: TRBV11-1
J: TRBJ2-7
size: .
D: .
CDR3: CASSWASANEQYF
DNA: TGTGCCAGCAGCTGGGCTAGCGCCAACGAGCAGTACTTC

V: TRBV7-9
J: TRBJ2-7
size: .
D: TRBD1
CDR3: CASSLGGTGYYEQYF
DNA: TGTGCCAGCAGCTTGGGAGGGACAGGGTACTACGAGCAGTACTTC

V: TRBV5-1
J: TRBJ2-7
size: .
D: .
CDR3: CASSFDLPYEQYF
DNA: TGCGCCAGCAGCTTTGACTTGCCCTACGAGCAGTACTTC

V: TRBV20-1
J: TRBJ1-2
size: .
D: .
CDR3: CSATTGYGYTF
DNA: TGCAGTGCCACAACAGGCTATGGCTACACCTTC

V: TRBV11-2
J: TRBJ2-7
size: .
D: TRBD1
CDR3: CASSPGQGAYEQYF
DNA: TGTGCCAGCAGCCCGGGACAGGGGGCCTACGAGCAGTACTTC

V: TRBV18
J: TRBJ1-5
size: .
D: .
CDR3: CASSPGEYSNQPQHF
DNA: TGTGCCAGCTCACCCGGGGAGTATAGCAATCAGCCCCAGCATTTT

V: TRBV2
J: TRBJ2-1
size: .
D: .
CDR3: CASSETSHEQFF
DNA: TGTGCCAGCAGTGAAACGAGTCATGAGCAGTTCTTC

V: TRBV28
J: TRBJ2-7
size: .
D: TRBD1
CDR3: CASSLTLRQGGSYEQYF
DNA: TGTGCCAGCAGTCTAACACTCCGACAGGGGGGTTCTTACGAGCAGTACTTC

V: TRBV19
J: TRBJ2-7
size: .
D: .
CDR3: CASSIDQGNEQYF
DNA: TGTGCCAGTAGTATCGACCAGGGGAACGAGCAGTACTTC

V: TRBV2
J: TRBJ1-1
size: few
D: .
CDR3: CASSEEAGTEAFF
DNA: TGTGCCAGCAGTGAAGAGGCGGGTACTGAAGCTTTCTTT

V: TRBV10-3
J: TRBJ2-7
size: .
D: TRBD2
CDR3: CAISESGTSGGGGNEQYF
DNA: TGTGCCATCAGTGAATCCGGGACTAGCGGGGGTGGGGGGAACGAGCAGTACTTC

V: TRBV7-2
J: TRBJ2-7
size: .
D: TRBD2
CDR3: CASSLLTSGSYEQYF
DNA: TGTGCCAGCAGCTTATTGACTAGCGGATCCTACGAGCAGTACTTC

V: TRBV19
J: TRBJ2-7
size: .
D: TRBD2
CDR3: CASTPGLAGGSSPYEQYF
DNA: TGTGCCAGTACCCCGGGACTAGCGGGAGGATCCTCCCCCTACGAGCAGTACTTC

V: TRBV6-5
J: TRBJ2-1
size: .
D: TRBD2
CDR3: CASSYGGLAGDEQFF
DNA: TGTGCCAGCAGTTACGGGGGACTAGCGGGAGATGAGCAGTTCTTC

V: TRBV4-1
J: TRBJ2-1
size: .
D: .
CDR3: CASSLEGVISSYNEQFF
DNA: TGCGCCAGCAGCCTAGAAGGGGTTATAAGCTCCTACAATGAGCAGTTCTTC

V: TRBV7-7
J: TRBJ2-5
size: few
D: TRBD2
CDR3: CASSLGTSARQETQYF
DNA: TGTGCTAGCAGCCTCGGGACTAGCGCCCGCCAAGAGACCCAGTACTTC

V: TRBV5-5
J: TRBJ1-5
size: .
D: .
CDR3: CASSLDNHQPQHF
DNA: TGTGCCAGCAGCTTGGACAACCATCAGCCCCAGCATTTT

V: TRBV5-1
J: TRBJ2-2
size: .
D: TRBD1
CDR3: CASSFDRGGELFF
DNA: TGCGCCAGCAGCTTCGACAGGGGCGGGGAGCTGTTTTTT

V: TRBV29-1
J: TRBJ2-4
size: .
D: .
CDR3: CSAKRTTGLGTKNIQYF
DNA: TGCAGCGCCAAGAGAACCACAGGGTTGGGGACCAAAAACATTCAGTACTTC

V: TRBV18
J: TRBJ2-3
size: .
D: .
CDR3: CASSPGGKDTQYF
DNA: TGTGCCAGCTCACCAGGCGGAAAGGATACGCAGTATTTT

V: TRBV9
J: TRBJ2-7
size: .
D: TRBD1
CDR3: CASSVGGQGVGPYEQYF
DNA: TGTGCCAGCAGCGTAGGGGGACAGGGGGTCGGTCCCTACGAGCAGTACTTC

V: TRBV30
J: TRBJ2-7
size: .
D: TRBD2
CDR3: CAWNALAGGSYEQYF
DNA: TGTGCCTGGAATGCCCTAGCGGGTGGCTCCTACGAGCAGTACTTC

V: TRBV18
J: TRBJ2-7
size: once
D: .
CDR3: CASSPLGAEPSYEQYF
DNA: TGTGCCAGCTCACCCTTGGGGGCGGAGCCTTCTTACGAGCAGTACTTC

V: TRBV21-1
J: TRBJ2-5
size: .
D: .
CDR3: CASIAGAPGSPETQYF
DNA: TGTGCCAGCATTGCGGGAGCCCCCGGGTCTCCAGAGACCCAGTACTTC

V: TRBV7-9
J: TRBJ2-7
size: few
D: TRBD2
CDR3: CASSLRSSGSREQYF
DNA: TGTGCCAGCAGCTTACGTTCTAGCGGGAGTAGGGAGCAGTACTTC

V: TRBV7-8
J: TRBJ2-7
size: .
D: TRBD1
CDR3: CASSSDRGEQYF
DNA: TGTGCCAGCAGCTCGGACAGGGGCGAGCAGTACTTC

V: TRBV4-1
J: TRBJ2-3
size: .
D: TRBD1
CDR3: CASSPGQGPSTDTQYF
DNA: TGCGCCAGCAGCCCAGGACAGGGCCCTAGCACAGATACGCAGTATTTT

V: TRBV30
J: TRBJ1-3
size: .
D: .
CDR3: CAWSPDPSGNTIYF
DNA: TGTGCCTGGAGTCCAGATCCTTCTGGAAACACCATATATTTT

V: TRBV29-1
J: TRBJ1-2
size: .
D: .
CDR3: CSVEAAPFNYGYTF
DNA: TGCAGCGTTGAGGCAGCGCCTTTTAACTATGGCTACACCTTC

V: TRBV10-3
J: TRBJ2-1
size: .
D: TRBD2
CDR3: CAISESLAGGLYNEQFF
DNA: TGTGCCATCAGTGAGTCGCTAGCGGGAGGTTTGTACAATGAGCAGTTCTTC

V: TRBV6-6
J: TRBJ2-3
size: .
D: TRBD2
CDR3: CASSPSGKDTQYF
DNA: TGTGCCAGCAGCCCTAGCGGGAAAGATACGCAGTATTTT

V: TRBV15
J: TRBJ2-7
size: few
D: .
CDR3: CATSRERGNGWEQYF
DNA: TGTGCCACCAGCAGAGAACGCGGTAATGGATGGGAGCAGTACTTC

V: TRBV5-1
J: TRBJ2-1
size: .
D: .
CDR3: CASKSRVNLPNEQFF
DNA: TGCGCCAGCAAATCCCGGGTGAACCTCCCCAATGAGCAGTTCTTC

V: TRBV2
J: TRBJ1-5
size: .
D: TRBD1
CDR3: CASSGDRGRNQPQHF
DNA: TGTGCCAGCAGCGGGGACAGGGGTCGCAATCAGCCCCAGCATTTT

V: TRBV5-6
J: TRBJ1-5
size: .
D: .
CDR3: CASRPFDSYQPQHF
DNA: TGTGCCAGCAGGCCCTTCGACAGCTATCAGCCCCAGCATTTT

V: TRBV4-1
J: TRBJ2-7
size: once
D: TRBD1
CDR3: CASSHLVKGTGGDYEQYF
DNA: TGCGCCAGCAGCCACCTAGTTAAAGGGACAGGGGGTGACTACGAGCAGTACTTC

V: TRBV5-6
J: TRBJ1-1
size: .
D: TRBD1
CDR3: CASSFPGGFGTEAFF
DNA: TGTGCCAGCAGCTTCCCAGGGGGTTTTGGTACGGAAGCTTTCTTT

V: TRBV27
J: TRBJ2-7
size: .
D: .
CDR3: CASSFVRDTNSYEQYF
DNA: TGTGCCAGCAGTTTTGTCCGGGACACTAACTCCTACGAGCAGTACTTC

V: TRBV7-9
J: TRBJ2-1
size: .
D: TRBD2
CDR3: CASRGTLAGGFDEQFF
DNA: TGTGCCAGCAGAGGAACTCTAGCGGGAGGGTTCGATGAGCAGTTCTTC

V: TRBV5-4
J: TRBJ2-7
size: .
D: TRBD2
CDR3: CASSLTSGSSREQYF
DNA: TGTGCCAGCAGCTTGACTAGCGGGAGCTCTAGGGAGCAGTACTTC

V: TRBV5-1
J: TRBJ2-3
size: .
D: .
CDR3: CASSLNPTSTDTQYF
DNA: TGCGCCAGCAGCCTCAACCCGACTAGCACAGATACGCAGTATTTT

V: TRBV6-1
J: TRBJ2-5
size: .
D: .
CDR3: CASSEDLFGGLGETQYF
DNA: TGTGCCAGCAGTGAAGATCTTTTTGGGGGCTTAGGAGAGACCCAGTACTTC

V: TRBV7-2
J: TRBJ1-2
size: once
D: TRBD1
CDR3: CASSVRTGQAGGYTF
DNA: TGTGCCAGCAGCGTACGGACGGGACAGGCGGGCGGCTACACCTTC

V: TRBV15
J: TRBJ2-1
size: .
D: TRBD2
CDR3: CATSRDGLVFHEQFF
DNA: TGTGCCACCAGCAGAGATGGACTAGTCTTTCATGAGCAGTTCTTC

V: TRBV10-3
J: TRBJ2-5
size: .
D: TRBD2
CDR3: CAISELSGRDGETQYF
DNA: TGTGCCATCAGTGAGCTAAGCGGGAGGGATGGAGAGACCCAGTACTTC

V: TRBV9
J: TRBJ2-7
size: .
D: TRBD2
CDR3: CASSVDPSGGSYEQYF
DNA: TGTGCCAGCAGCGTAGATCCTAGCGGAGGTTCCTACGAGCAGTACTTC